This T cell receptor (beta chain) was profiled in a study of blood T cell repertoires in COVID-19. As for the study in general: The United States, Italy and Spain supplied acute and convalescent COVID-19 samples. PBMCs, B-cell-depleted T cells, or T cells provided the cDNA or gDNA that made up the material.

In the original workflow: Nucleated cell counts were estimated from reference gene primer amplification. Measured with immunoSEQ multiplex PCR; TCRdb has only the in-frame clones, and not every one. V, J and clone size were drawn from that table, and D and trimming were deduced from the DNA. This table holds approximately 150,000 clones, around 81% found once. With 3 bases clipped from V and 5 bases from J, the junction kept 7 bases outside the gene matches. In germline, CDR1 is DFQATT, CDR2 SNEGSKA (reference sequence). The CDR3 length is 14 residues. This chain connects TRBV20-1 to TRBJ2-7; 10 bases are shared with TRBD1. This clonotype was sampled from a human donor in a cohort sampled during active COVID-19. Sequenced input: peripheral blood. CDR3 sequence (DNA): TGCAGTGCTAGTGTACCGGGACAGGGGAACGAGCAGTACTTC. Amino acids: CSASVPGQGNEQYF.